This TCR beta chain was recorded in a study of regulatory T cells in long-lasting Graves disease. Regarding the study as a whole: Graves' patients with persistent disease showed TCR diversity lower than patients newly diagnosed.

This clonotype showed up many times. Its cognate antigen is unknown. Germline V CDR1 and CDR2: LGHDT, YNNKEL (reference sequence). The V and J ends lost 5 bases and 3 bases, in that order; junction bases with no gene match: 9. The CDR3 extends over 16 amino acids. As for time point: newly diagnosed GD, antithyroid drugs for less than 3 months. RNA extracted from PBMCs served as the sequencing template. Sequencing libraries for TCR beta were prepared with iRepertoire HTBI primers and Arm-PCR of CDR3 regions. As processed by the authors: Samples jointly harbored roughly 62 TRBV and about 15 TRBJ segments. TCRdb re-derived calls from the multiplex PCR reads in MiXCR, one entry per CDR3 protein. In this record, the V and J calls reflect TCRdb's handling and not the investigators' own analysis. The table shows more than 450,000 distinct CDR3 sequences, with around 15% occurring only once. This sample also appeared in a second study, on T cells in Graves' hyperthyroidism and ophthalmopathy. That source notes: Thyroid ultrasound and orbital computed tomography, with clinical symptoms and serum thyroxine and TRAb, informed diagnoses. The model forecast ophthalmopathy, anticipating it by a median roughly 6 months before onset.

The sequencing used peripheral blood mononuclear cells (PBMCs), collected at new diagnosis, from a patient treated with antithyroid drugs. This chain uses TRBV3-1 with TRBJ2-3, with TRBD2 identical over 9 bases. This TCR derives from a man in his forties or fifties with Graves disease. The CDR3 reads CASSLLASGKTDTQYF. The CDR3 DNA reads TGTGCCAGCAGCTTACTGGCTAGCGGGAAGACAGATACGCAGTATTTT.